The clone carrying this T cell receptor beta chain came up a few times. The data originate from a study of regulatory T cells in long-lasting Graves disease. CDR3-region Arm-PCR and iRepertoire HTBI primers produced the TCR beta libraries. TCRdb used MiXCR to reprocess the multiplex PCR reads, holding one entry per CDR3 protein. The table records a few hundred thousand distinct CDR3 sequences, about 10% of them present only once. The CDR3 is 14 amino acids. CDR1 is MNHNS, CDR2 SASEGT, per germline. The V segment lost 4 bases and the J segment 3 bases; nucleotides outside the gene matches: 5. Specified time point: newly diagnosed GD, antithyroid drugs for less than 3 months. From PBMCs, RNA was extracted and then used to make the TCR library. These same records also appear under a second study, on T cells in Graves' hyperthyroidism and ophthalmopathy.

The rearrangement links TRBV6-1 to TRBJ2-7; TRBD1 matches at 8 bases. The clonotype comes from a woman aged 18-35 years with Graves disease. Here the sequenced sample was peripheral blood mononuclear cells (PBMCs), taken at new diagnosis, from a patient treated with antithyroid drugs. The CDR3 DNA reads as TGTGCCAGCAGTGCCGGGACAGGATACTACGAGCAGTACTTC. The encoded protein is CASSAGTGYYEQYF.